These 25 T cell receptor beta chains were all obtained from the same sample, sequenced in a study of blood T cells in healthy people across ages. A sample-barcoded 5' primer and a J-beta primer mix were used in a second PCR of about 6 to 11 cycles. TCRdb re-called the 5' RACE reads with MiXCR, one entry per CDR3 protein. The top ten clones hold approximately 2.1% of a sample with about 1.8 million distinct CDR3 sequences, just under 50% of them seen once. The sequencing sample was made of blood. Receptors originate from a middle-aged woman in good health.

The V gene is TRBV27, the J gene TRBJ2-7; the match to TRBD1 covers 7 bases. The tail of the sequence fits TRBJ2-4 better, so the J call may be wrong. The CDR3 spans 14 residues. CDR1 MNHEY and CDR2 SMNVEV come from the germline V gene (reference sequence). CDR3 in amino acids: CASRATTGRNIQYF. CDR3 DNA sequence: TGTGCCAGCAGAGCAACGACAGGGAGAAACATTCAGTACTTC.

In this sample, this clonotype turned up a few times. The rearrangement uses TRBV11-1 and TRBJ2-5; possibly TRBD1 or TRBD2 for D (5 bases each). Germline values: CDR1 SGHAT, CDR2 FQDESV (reference sequence). Trimming removed 4 bases from V and 4 bases from J, with 19 bases in between. This CDR3 comprises 16 residues. CDR3: CASSSKVPGLGETQYF. In nucleotides, the CDR3 is TGTGCCAGCAGCTCAAAGGTCCCGGGGCTCGGAGAGACCCAGTACTTC.

The V gene is TRBV4-1, the J gene TRBJ2-5; D perhaps matches TRBD1 (5 bases). The germline V and J ends were trimmed by 1 base and 0 bases, with 6 bases remaining between them. The CDR3 consists of 14 residues. CDR1 MGHRA and CDR2 YSYEKL come from the germline V gene. The CDR3 loop reads CASSQVGDQETQYF. The CDR3 DNA reads TGCGCCAGCAGCCAAGTAGGGGACCAAGAGACCCAGTACTTC.

The J gene is TRBJ2-3, the V gene TRBV29-1; possibly TRBD1 or TRBD2 for D (5 bases each). Trimming took off 6 bases at V and 1 base at J, with 11 bases between the two ends. The V gene's germline CDR1 is SQVTM and CDR2 ANQGSEA. The CDR3 is 13 amino acids. The CDR3 reads CSVSGAGTDTQYF. CDR3 DNA: TGCAGCGTCTCCGGGGCTGGCACAGATACGCAGTATTTT.

This clonotype was seen a handful of times. The chain links TRBV28 to TRBJ2-4; D may be TRBD1 (5 bases). The J call may be mistaken, given a closer DNA end match to TRBJ2-7. The CDR3 spans 13 residues. Germline CDR1 reads MDHEN; CDR2 reads SYDVKM. The CDR3 loop is CASGDLGDYEQYF. The CDR3 DNA reads TGTGCCAGCGGAGACTTAGGGGATTACGAGCAGTACTTC.

Many counts were recorded for this clonotype. The junction shows a germline mismatch at one end, possibly a read error. This chain's CDR3 is CASSFRSGANVLTF. CDR3 bases: TGTGCCAGCAGTTTCCGCTCTGGGGCCAACGTCCTGACTTTC. This chain links TRBV5-1 with TRBJ2-6; no firm D call. The CDR3 sequence is 14 residues long. Germline CDR1 reads SGHRS; CDR2 reads YFSETQ.

V gene TRBV28 combines with J gene TRBJ1-4; tentative D call: TRBD1 (5 bases). The CDR3 is 15 residues long. Germline V gene sequence: CDR1 MDHEN, CDR2 SYDVKM. Deletions cut 3 bases from V and 7 bases from J, with 15 bases between. The CDR3 region is CASSLAGVRGEKLFF. DNA for the CDR3: TGTGCCAGCAGTTTGGCGGGGGTTCGGGGTGAAAAACTGTTTTTT. Looking up the rest from reference TRBV28 and TRBJ1-4 gives the full variable domain: DVKVTQSSRYLVKRTGEKVFLECVQDMDHENMFWYRQDPGLGLRLIYFSYDVKMKEKGDIPEGYSVSREKKERFSLILESASTNQTSMYLCASSLAGVRGEKLFFGSGTQLSVL.

This clonotype showed up many times. The V and J genes are TRBV12-3 or TRBV12-4 and TRBJ2-5, with 9 nucleotides matching TRBD1. V trimming: 7 bases; J trimming: 2 bases; junction bases outside the gene matches: 5. The CDR3 is made up of 14 amino acids. The chain's CDR3 is CASTPGQGQETQYF. As DNA, the CDR3 is TGTGCCAGCACCCCCGGACAGGGGCAAGAGACCCAGTACTTC.

The chain employs TRBV7-3 and TRBJ2-3; D is perhaps TRBD2 (5 bases). CDR3 length equals 13 residues. Germline V gene data show CDR1 as SGHTA and CDR2 as FQGTGA. The V gene lost 4 bases and the J gene lost 8 bases, with 13 bases spanning the gap. DNA for the CDR3: TGTGCCAGCAGCTCCGGACTCCTGGCTACGCAGTATTTT. This translates into CASSSGLLATQYF.

This clonotype was observed a few times. The chain is built from TRBV28 and TRBJ2-3; D unclear. The V and J ends lost 6 bases and 3 bases respectively, with 16 bases between them. This CDR3 contains 15 residues. Germline CDR1 is MDHEN and CDR2 is SYDVKM. CDR3: CASSQNFGVTDTQYF. CDR3 sequence (DNA): TGTGCCAGCAGCCAAAACTTTGGGGTGACAGATACGCAGTATTTT.

The chain has TRBV20-1 and TRBJ1-4; TRBD1 matches 7 bases. Trimming took 0 bases from V and 6 from J; bases not matched to a gene: 10. Germline-derived CDR1 and CDR2 are DFQATT and SNEGSKA (reference sequence). The CDR3 sequence is 16 residues long. The CDR3 spells CSARDPSGTVYEKLFF. The CDR3 DNA sequence: TGCAGTGCTAGAGATCCTTCCGGGACAGTGTATGAAAAACTGTTTTTT.

Turning to this clonotype: A much larger clone differs by one base, so this may be a read error. The chain has TRBV3-1 and TRBJ2-1; 11 bases are a match to TRBD2. The germline V gene has CDR1 LGHDT and CDR2 YNNKEL (reference sequence). The CDR3 spans 19 residues. J lost 0 bases, V lost 3 bases, and 10 bases had no gene match. CDR3 nucleotide sequence: TGTGCCAGCAGCCAGGGGGCTAGCGGGGGGCGTAGCTCCTACAATGAGCAGTTCTTC. It encodes CASSQGASGGRSSYNEQFF.

CDR3 nucleotide sequence: TGTGCCATCAGTGACCGACAGGGAGCAGATACGCAGTATTTT. The encoded protein is CAISDRQGADTQYF. The chain combines TRBV10-3 with TRBJ2-3, with 7 positions matching TRBD1. Trimming at V came to 3 bases and at J to 4 bases, leaving 4 bases not matched to a gene. The CDR3 loop spans 14 amino acids. Germline V gene data show CDR1 as ENHRY and CDR2 as SYGVKD.

CDR3 sequence reads: CASSLQPLTAAYEQYF. The CDR3 nucleotides read TGTGCCAGCAGCCTCCAACCCCTTACGGCGGCCTACGAGCAGTACTTC. The V call is TRBV5-5, the J call TRBJ2-5; D unclear. The closer fit of TRBJ2-7 to the DNA end suggests the J call may be wrong. This CDR3 has 16 residues. Germline assignment: CDR1 SGHKS and CDR2 YYEKEE (reference sequence).

The rearrangement uses TRBV15 and TRBJ2-5; tentatively, D is TRBD2 (5 bases). V was shortened by 1 base and J by 1 base, with 7 bases between the two germline ends. Germline V lookup: CDR1 LNHNV, CDR2 YYDKDF (reference sequence). This CDR3 region has 14 residues. The CDR3 DNA reads TGTGCCACCAGCAGAGTTCGGGGCCAAGAGACCCAGTACTTC. Translating it yields CATSRVRGQETQYF.

This clonotype was detected once. The J gene is TRBJ1-1, the V gene TRBV20-1; D unclear. The CDR3 loop spans 12 amino acids. From germline, CDR1 is DFQATT and CDR2 SNEGSKA (reference sequence). V was pared by 6 bases and J by 5 bases, with 13 bases between. The CDR3 region is CSASPLYTEAFF. CDR3 nucleotide sequence: TGCAGTGCGAGCCCGTTGTATACTGAAGCTTTCTTT.

The J gene is TRBJ2-3, the V gene TRBV6-2 or TRBV6-3, with TRBD1 matching 7 bases. Germline CDR1 is MNHEY and CDR2 is SVGEGT. The CDR3 length is 14 residues. Losses at the gene ends were 6 bases for V and 6 bases for J; bases not matched to a gene: 9. The chain's CDR3 is CASRDQTGSDTQYF. DNA for the CDR3: TGTGCCAGCAGAGACCAGACAGGGTCGGATACGCAGTATTTT.

Concerning this clonotype: Its ends do not fully match the called genes, so a read error is possible. The chain couples TRBV6-5 to TRBJ1-4; 7 bases line up with TRBD1. Per the germline V gene, CDR1 is MNHEY and CDR2 is SVGAGI. CDR3 size: 15 residues. The CDR3 bases are TGTGCCGGCAGTGTCCTAGAGGGACAGCCGGAAAAACTGTTTTTT. It translates to CAGSVLEGQPEKLFF.

This sequence joins TRBV6-2 or TRBV6-3 and TRBJ2-7, with 11 bases lining up with TRBD2. With V trimmed by 5 bases and J by 0 bases, 3 bases remained unmatched. Germline values: CDR1 MNHEY, CDR2 SVGEGT. The length of the CDR3 is 15 residues. CDR3 coding DNA: TGTGCCAGCAGTAGACTAGCGGGGTTCTCCTACGAGCAGTACTTC. Amino acid sequence: CASSRLAGFSYEQYF.

This clonotype was observed a few times. The chain joins TRBV7-2 to TRBJ2-4, with a possible D match to TRBD1 (7 bases). CDR1 and CDR2 from the germline V gene are SGHTA and FQGNSA. This CDR3 has 14 residues. The germline V and J ends were trimmed by 5 bases and 8 bases, with 16 bases remaining between them. The CDR3 DNA is TGTGCCAGCAGCCTAAGGAGGGGGCAGGACATTCAGTACTTC. Protein: CASSLRRGQDIQYF.

The V and J genes are TRBV3-1 and TRBJ2-3; D remains ambiguous. The V and J ends lost 1 base and 4 bases respectively, with 9 bases between them. This CDR3 region has 14 residues. Germline V gene data show CDR1 as LGHDT and CDR2 as YNNKEL (reference sequence). The CDR3 bases are TGTGCCAGCAGCCAAGCGGGTTCTCCAGATACGCAGTATTTT. The encoded protein is CASSQAGSPDTQYF.

The chain joins TRBV29-1 to TRBJ2-5; TRBD1 aligns across 9 bases. The J call is uncertain, as TRBJ2-7 better fits the DNA end. CDR1 is SQVTM, CDR2 ANQGSEA, per germline. The CDR3 sequence is 13 residues long. The DNA of the CDR3 is TGCAGCGGGTACGGACAGGGGAGCCACGAGCAGTACTTC. Residues: CSGYGQGSHEQYF.

The chain recombines TRBV9 with TRBJ2-1, with a possible D match to TRBD2 (5 bases). Trimming pared 0 bases from V and 2 bases from J, leaving 9 bases between. Germline V gene data show CDR1 as SGDLS and CDR2 as YYNGEE. The CDR3 is 15 amino acids. In nucleotides, the CDR3 is TGTGCCAGCAGCGTAGTAACTAGTACCTACAATGAGCAGTTCTTC. It specifies CASSVVTSTYNEQFF.

The rearrangement uses TRBV10-3 and TRBJ2-5; a weak D match, TRBD2 (6 bases). Trimming cost V 5 bases and J 1 base, with 8 bases left between them. The CDR3 runs 13 residues. Germline CDR1 and CDR2: ENHRY and SYGVKD. The CDR3 DNA is TGTGCCATCAGTCGGGAGCCCCAAGAGACCCAGTACTTC. The encoded protein is CAISREPQETQYF.

The rearrangement links TRBV29-1 to TRBJ2-4; 8 positions match TRBD2. With the DNA end fitting TRBJ2-7 better, the J assignment may be wrong. Germline CDR1 SQVTM, CDR2 ANQGSEA. The CDR3 has 16 residues. CDR3 coding DNA: TGCAGCGTTGAAGCTCCGCAGAGCCGGGGGGGTGGCGAGCAGTACTTC. Its translation is CSVEAPQSRGGGEQYF.